Presented here are 7 T cell receptor beta chains from one specimen sequenced in a study of blood T cell repertoires in COVID-19. The table came from immunoSEQ multiplex PCR; TCRdb's copy has only in-frame clones and leaves some out. The sample lists more than 150,000 clones, about 77% occurring once. The sequenced sample consisted of peripheral blood. The receptors here all came from a woman of 80 years or more with acute or convalescent COVID-19.

The chain uses TRBV5-5 and TRBJ2-2; 16 nucleotides match TRBD2. The V gene end was trimmed by 2 bases and the J gene end by 6 bases; junction bases not matched to a gene: 4. The CDR3 covers 17 residues. CDR1 SGHKS and CDR2 YYEKEE come from the germline V gene (reference sequence). CDR3 in amino acids: CASSFGTSGRAAGELFF. Written as DNA, the CDR3 is TGTGCCAGCAGCTTTGGGACTAGCGGGAGGGCGGCCGGGGAGCTGTTTTTT.

The chain employs TRBV12-3 or TRBV12-4 and TRBJ1-1, with a tentative D call TRBD1 (5 bases). This CDR3 has 13 residues. V lost 3 bases to trimming and J lost 1 base, with 6 bases between them. In DNA form, the CDR3 reads TGTGCCAGCAGTTTTGGACAGAACACTGAAGCTTTCTTT. It yields the protein CASSFGQNTEAFF.

This rearrangement joins TRBV28 to TRBJ1-1; D is possibly TRBD1 (5 bases). This CDR3 is 12 amino acids long. Germline assignment: CDR1 MDHEN and CDR2 SYDVKM. V dropped 2 bases and J dropped 10 bases, with 11 bases sitting between them. CDR3 sequence reads: CASSLTSGGAFF. The CDR3 bases are TGTGCCAGCAGTTTAACCAGCGGGGGAGCTTTCTTT.

A few counts support this clone. V gene TRBV7-8 combines with J gene TRBJ1-3, with TRBD1 identical over 7 bases. CDR1 SGHVS and CDR2 FQNEAQ come from the germline V gene. The CDR3 is 15 residues long. Trimming cost V 5 bases and J 2 bases; bases outside gene matches: 6. CDR3 DNA sequence: TGTGCCAGCAGCCAGACAGGGTTTCCTGGAAACACCATATATTTT. It is translated as CASSQTGFPGNTIYF. Full variable domain (missing parts from reference TRBV7-8 and TRBJ1-3): GAGVSQSPRYKVAKRGQDVALRCDPISGHVSLFWYQQALGQGPEFLTYFQNEAQLDKSGLPSDRFFAERPEGSVSTLKIQRTQQEDSAVYLCASSQTGFPGNTIYFGEGSWLTVV.

The chain employs TRBV27 and TRBJ2-7, with D perhaps TRBD2 (5 bases). V was clipped by 6 bases and J by 0 bases, with 9 bases between them. This CDR3 is 13 amino acids long. Per the germline V gene, CDR1 is MNHEY and CDR2 is SMNVEV (reference sequence). Here the CDR3 DNA reads TGTGCCAGCAGCATCCGGGGCTCCTACGAGCAGTACTTC. This translates into CASSIRGSYEQYF.

The V call is TRBV3-1 (or the pseudogene TRBV3-2), the J call TRBJ1-4; TRBD1 agrees at 9 bases. Losses at the gene ends were 6 bases for V and 8 bases for J; bases not matched to a gene: 10. Germline V gene sequence: CDR1 LGHDT, CDR2 YNNKEL (reference sequence). This CDR3 comprises 15 residues. Here the CDR3 reads CASSLDGTGNEKLFF. The CDR3 DNA sequence: TGTGCCAGCAGTCTAGACGGGACAGGGAACGAAAAACTGTTTTTT.

This clone was seen just once. The chain couples TRBV2 to TRBJ2-2; D is ambiguous. Germline V gives CDR1 SNHLY, CDR2 FYNNEI. This CDR3 is built from 11 residues. Deletions cut 8 bases from V and 6 bases from J, with 7 bases between. In nucleotides, the CDR3 is TGTGCCAGCGGGCAGGCCGGGGAGCTGTTTTTT. Protein sequence: CASGQAGELFF.